This TCR beta chain was sequenced in a study of T cell therapy after organ transplantation. Study-wide background: Patients received up to 6 T cell doses every 2 weeks. Short-term post-therapy blood was drawn 4 to 8 weeks after therapy ended.

Time point in this sample: 4-8 weeks after completion of therapy. A note on this clone: What it binds is not known.

Germline lookup yields CDR1 MNHNY and CDR2 SVGAGI (reference sequence). V lost 2 bases and J 1 base, leaving 5 bases between the germline ends. The CDR3 covers 13 residues. TCRdb's copy holds only in-frame clones and misses some; the assay was immunoSEQ multiplex PCR. The profile covers 15,000 to 20,000 clones, with roughly four fifths appearing a single time and about a tenth taken by the ten largest. The sequence came from a human patient who had received a solid organ transplant and had CMV disease. Among the T cells, some may be from the graft donor. The chain links TRBV6-6 to TRBJ1-1, with D uncertain. Source: CD8+ T cells from blood, taken after autologous CMV-specific T cell therapy. CDR3 residues: CASSYDSNTEAFF. DNA of the CDR3: TGTGCCAGCAGTTACGACTCGAACACTGAAGCTTTCTTT.